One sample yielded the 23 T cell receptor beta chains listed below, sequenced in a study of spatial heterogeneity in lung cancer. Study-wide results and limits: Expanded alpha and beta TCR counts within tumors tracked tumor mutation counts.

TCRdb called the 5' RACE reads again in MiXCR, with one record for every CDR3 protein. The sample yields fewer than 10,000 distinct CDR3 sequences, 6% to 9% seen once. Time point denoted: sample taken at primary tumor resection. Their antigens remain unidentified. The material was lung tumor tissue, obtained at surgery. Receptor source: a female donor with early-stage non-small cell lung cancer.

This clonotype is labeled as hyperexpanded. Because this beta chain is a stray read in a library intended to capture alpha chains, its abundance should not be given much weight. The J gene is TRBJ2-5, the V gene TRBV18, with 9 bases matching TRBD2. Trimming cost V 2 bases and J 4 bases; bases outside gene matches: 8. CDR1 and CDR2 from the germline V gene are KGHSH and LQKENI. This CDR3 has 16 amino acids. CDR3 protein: CASSPGAGGSGETQYF. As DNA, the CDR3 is TGTGCCAGCTCACCAGGAGCGGGAGGCTCGGGAGAGACCCAGTACTTC.

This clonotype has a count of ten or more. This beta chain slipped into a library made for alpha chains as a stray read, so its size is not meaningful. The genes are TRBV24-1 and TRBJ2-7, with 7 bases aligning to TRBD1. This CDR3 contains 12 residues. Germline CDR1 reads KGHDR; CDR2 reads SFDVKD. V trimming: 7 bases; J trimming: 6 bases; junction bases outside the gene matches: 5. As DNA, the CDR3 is TGTGCCACCAGAGCTCCAGGGGGCGAGCAGTACTTC. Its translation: CATRAPGGEQYF.

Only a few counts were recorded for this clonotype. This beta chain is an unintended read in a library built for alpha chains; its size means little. As DNA, the CDR3 is TGCAGTGCTAGAACGACAGGGGGCGAGAATCAGCCCCAGCATTTT. Translation gives CSARTTGGENQPQHF. The chain recombines TRBV20-1 with TRBJ1-5, with TRBD1 matching 10 bases. Germline CDR1 reads DFQATT; CDR2 reads SNEGSKA (reference sequence). J was trimmed by 4 bases and V by 2 bases; bases with no gene match: 5. The CDR3 consists of 15 residues.

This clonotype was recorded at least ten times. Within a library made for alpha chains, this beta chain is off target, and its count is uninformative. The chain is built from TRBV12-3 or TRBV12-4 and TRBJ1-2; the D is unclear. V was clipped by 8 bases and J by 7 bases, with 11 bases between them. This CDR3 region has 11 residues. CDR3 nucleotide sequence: TGTGCCAGCGCGCGAGAGTCTGGCTACACCTTC. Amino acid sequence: CASARESGYTF.

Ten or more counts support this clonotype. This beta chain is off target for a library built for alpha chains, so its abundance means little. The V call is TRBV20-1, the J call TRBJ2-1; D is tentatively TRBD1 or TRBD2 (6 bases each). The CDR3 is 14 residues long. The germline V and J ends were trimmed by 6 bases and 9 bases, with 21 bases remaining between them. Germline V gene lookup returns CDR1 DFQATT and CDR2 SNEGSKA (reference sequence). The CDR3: CSAQQGGLGGEQFF. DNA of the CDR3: TGCAGTGCCCAACAGGGTGGGCTGGGGGGTGAGCAGTTCTTC.

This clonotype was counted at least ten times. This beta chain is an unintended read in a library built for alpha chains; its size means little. CDR3 sequence: CASSSAGNEQFF. CDR3 nucleotide sequence: TGTGCCAGCAGCTCCGCGGGGAATGAGCAGTTCTTC. The chain employs TRBV7-3 and TRBJ2-1, with a possible D match to TRBD2 (6 bases). V was pared by 4 bases and J by 7 bases, with 8 bases between. The CDR3 is 12 residues long. Germline V gene data show CDR1 as SGHTA and CDR2 as FQGTGA.

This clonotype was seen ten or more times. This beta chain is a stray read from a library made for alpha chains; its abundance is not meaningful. The CDR3 protein is CASSDGQGGEQFF. The CDR3 DNA follows: TGTGCCAGCAGTGATGGGCAGGGAGGGGAGCAGTTCTTC. The chain is built from TRBV2 and TRBJ2-1; 7 bases match TRBD2. CDR3 length: 13 residues. V gave up 3 bases and J gave up 10 bases; unmatched junction bases: 6. Germline CDR1 SNHLY, CDR2 FYNNEI.

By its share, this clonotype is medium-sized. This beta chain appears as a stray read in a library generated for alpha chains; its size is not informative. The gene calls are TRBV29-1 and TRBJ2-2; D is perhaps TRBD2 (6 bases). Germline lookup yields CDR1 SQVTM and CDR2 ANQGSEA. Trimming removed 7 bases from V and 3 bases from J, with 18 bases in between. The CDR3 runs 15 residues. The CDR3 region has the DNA TGCAGCGCCAGGTCGGGGGTAATGGACACCGGGGAGCTGTTTTTT. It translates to CSARSGVMDTGELFF.

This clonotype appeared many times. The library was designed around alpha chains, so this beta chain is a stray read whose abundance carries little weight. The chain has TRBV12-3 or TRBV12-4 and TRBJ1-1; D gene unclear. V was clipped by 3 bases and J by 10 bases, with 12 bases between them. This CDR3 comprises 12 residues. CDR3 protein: CASSFFPDRAFF. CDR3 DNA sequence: TGTGCCAGCAGTTTCTTTCCTGATCGAGCTTTCTTT.

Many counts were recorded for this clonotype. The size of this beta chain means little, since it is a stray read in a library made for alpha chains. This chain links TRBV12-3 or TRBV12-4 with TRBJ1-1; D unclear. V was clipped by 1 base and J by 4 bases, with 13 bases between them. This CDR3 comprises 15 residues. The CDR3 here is CASSLGTARGTEAFF. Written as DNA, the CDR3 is TGTGCCAGCAGTTTAGGTACCGCCCGGGGCACTGAAGCTTTCTTT.

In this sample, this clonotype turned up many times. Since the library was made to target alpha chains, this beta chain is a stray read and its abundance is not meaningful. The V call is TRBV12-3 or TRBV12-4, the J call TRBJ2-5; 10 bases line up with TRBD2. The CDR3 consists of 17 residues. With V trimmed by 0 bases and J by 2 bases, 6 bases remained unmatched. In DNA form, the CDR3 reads TGTGCCAGCAGTTTAGCGATACTAGCGGGATCTCAAGAGACCCAGTACTTC. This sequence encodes CASSLAILAGSQETQYF.

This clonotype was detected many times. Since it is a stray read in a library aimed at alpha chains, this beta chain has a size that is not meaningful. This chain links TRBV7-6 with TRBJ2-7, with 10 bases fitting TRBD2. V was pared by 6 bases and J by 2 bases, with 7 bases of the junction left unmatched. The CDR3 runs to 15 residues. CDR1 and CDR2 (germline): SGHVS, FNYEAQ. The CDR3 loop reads CASREASGGPYEQYF. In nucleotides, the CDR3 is TGTGCCAGCAGAGAAGCTAGCGGGGGACCCTACGAGCAGTACTTC. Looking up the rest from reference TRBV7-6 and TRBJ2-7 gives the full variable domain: GAGVSQSPRYKVTKRGQDVALRCDPISGHVSLYWYRQALGQGPEFLTYFNYEAQQDKSGLPNDRFSAERPEGSISTLTIQRTEQRDSAMYRCASREASGGPYEQYFGPGTRLTVT.

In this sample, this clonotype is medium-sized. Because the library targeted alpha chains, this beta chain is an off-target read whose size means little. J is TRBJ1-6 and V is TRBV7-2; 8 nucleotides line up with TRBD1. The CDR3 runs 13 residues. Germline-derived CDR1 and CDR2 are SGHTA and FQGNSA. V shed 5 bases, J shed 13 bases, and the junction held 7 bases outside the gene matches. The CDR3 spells CASSNGQGLPLHF. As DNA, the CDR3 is TGTGCCAGCAGCAACGGACAGGGTCTTCCCCTCCACTTT.

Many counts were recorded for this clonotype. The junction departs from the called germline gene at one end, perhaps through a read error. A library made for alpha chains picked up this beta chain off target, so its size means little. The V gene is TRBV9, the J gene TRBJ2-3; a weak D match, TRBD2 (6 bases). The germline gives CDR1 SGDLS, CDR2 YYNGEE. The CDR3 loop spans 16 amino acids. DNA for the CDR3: TGTGCCAGCCGCGTCGGGGGAGGTCCCTCGACAGATACGCAGTATTTT. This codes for CASRVGGGPSTDTQYF.

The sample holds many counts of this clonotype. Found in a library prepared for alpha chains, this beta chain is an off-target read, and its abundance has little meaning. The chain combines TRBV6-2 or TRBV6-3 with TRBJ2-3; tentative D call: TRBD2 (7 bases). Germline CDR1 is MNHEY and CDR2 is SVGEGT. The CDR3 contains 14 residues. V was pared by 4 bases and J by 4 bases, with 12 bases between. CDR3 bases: TGTGCCAGCAGTTGGGGGGGGGGCGCAGATACGCAGTATTTT. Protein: CASSWGGGADTQYF.

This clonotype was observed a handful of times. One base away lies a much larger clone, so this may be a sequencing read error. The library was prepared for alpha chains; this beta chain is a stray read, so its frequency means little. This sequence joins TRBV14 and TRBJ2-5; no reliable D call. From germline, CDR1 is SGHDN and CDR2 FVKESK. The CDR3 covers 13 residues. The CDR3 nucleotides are TGTGCCAGCAGCCAAGTGCGCCAAGAGGCCCAGTACTTC. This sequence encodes CASSQVRQEAQYF. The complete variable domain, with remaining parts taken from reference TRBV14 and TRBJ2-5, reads EAGVTQFPSHSVIEKGQTVTLRCDPISGHDNLYWYRRVMGKEIKFLLHFVKESKQDESGMPNNRFLAERTGGTYSTLKVQPAELEDSGVYFCASSQVRQEAQYFGPGTRLLVL.

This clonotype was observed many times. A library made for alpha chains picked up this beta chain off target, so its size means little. CDR3 DNA: TGTGCCATCTGCCCCGGGGGGGGTGTCTCTGGGGCCAACGTCCTGACTTTC. Residues: CAICPGGGVSGANVLTF. The rearrangement uses TRBV10-3 and TRBJ2-6, with TRBD2 matching over 8 bases. CDR3 size: 17 residues. Looked up from germline, CDR1 is ENHRY and CDR2 is SYGVKD. V was clipped by 8 bases and J by 0 bases; unmatched bases: 9.

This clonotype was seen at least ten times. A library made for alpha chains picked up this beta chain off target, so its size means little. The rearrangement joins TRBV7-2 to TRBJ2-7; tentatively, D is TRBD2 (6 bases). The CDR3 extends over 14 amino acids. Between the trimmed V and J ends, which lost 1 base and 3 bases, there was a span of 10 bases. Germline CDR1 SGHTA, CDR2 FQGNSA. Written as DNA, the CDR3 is TGTGCCAGCAGCTTAGGGCGGGGCTACTACGAGCAGTACTTC. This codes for CASSLGRGYYEQYF.

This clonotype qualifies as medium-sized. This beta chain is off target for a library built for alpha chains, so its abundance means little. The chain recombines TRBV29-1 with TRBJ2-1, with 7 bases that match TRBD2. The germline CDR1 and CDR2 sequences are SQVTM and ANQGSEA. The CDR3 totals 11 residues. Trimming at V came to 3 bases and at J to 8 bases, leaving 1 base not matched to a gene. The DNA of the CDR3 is TGCAGCGTTGAGGGGGGGGATGAGCAGTTCTTC. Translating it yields CSVEGGDEQFF.

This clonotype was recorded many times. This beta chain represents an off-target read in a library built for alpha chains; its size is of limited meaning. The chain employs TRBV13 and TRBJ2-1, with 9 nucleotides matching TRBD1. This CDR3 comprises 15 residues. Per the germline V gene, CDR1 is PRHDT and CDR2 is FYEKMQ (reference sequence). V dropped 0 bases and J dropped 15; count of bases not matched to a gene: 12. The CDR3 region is CASSLGLSGTGRGFF. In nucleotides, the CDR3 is TGTGCCAGCAGCTTAGGCCTGTCCGGGACAGGGCGGGGGTTCTTC. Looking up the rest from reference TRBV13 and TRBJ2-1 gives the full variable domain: AAGVIQSPRHLIKEKRETATLKCYPIPRHDTVYWYQQGPGQDPQFLISFYEKMQSDKGSIPDRFSAQQFSDYHSELNMSSLELGDSALYFCASSLGLSGTGRGFFGPGTRLTVL.

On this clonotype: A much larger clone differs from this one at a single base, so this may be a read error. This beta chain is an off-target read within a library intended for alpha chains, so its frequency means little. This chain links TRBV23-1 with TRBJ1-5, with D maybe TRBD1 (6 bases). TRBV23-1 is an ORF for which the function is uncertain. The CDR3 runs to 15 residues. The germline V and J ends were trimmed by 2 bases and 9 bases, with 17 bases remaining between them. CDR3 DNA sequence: TGCGCCAGCAGTCAACCGACAGGCCAAGCCCGGCCCCAGCATTTT. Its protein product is CASSQPTGQARPQHF.

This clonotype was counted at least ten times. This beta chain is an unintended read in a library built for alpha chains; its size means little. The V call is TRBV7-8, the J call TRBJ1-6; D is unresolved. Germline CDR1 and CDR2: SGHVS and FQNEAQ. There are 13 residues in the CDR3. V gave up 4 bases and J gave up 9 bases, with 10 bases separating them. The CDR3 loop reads CASSSGRISPLHF. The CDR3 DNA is TGTGCCAGCAGCTCGGGTCGTATTTCACCCCTCCACTTT.

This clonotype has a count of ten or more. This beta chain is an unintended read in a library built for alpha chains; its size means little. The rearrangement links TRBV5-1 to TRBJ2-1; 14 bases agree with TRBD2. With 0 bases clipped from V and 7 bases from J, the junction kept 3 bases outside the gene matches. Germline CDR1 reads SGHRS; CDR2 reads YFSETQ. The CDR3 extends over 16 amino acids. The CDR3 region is CASSLGLAGGRNEQFF. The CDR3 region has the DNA TGCGCCAGCAGCTTGGGACTAGCGGGAGGGCGGAATGAGCAGTTCTTC.